The rows below give T cell receptor beta chains drawn from one sample of a study of T cell responses to AZD1222 COVID-19 vaccine. The method was immunoSEQ multiplex PCR; TCRdb's version includes in-frame clones alone and lacks a portion of them. Of approximately 150,000 clones listed, roughly nine tenths are singletons. Sequencing used peripheral blood, obtained 28 days after the second AZD1222 dose. These receptors all stem from an adult who received the AZD1222 COVID-19 vaccine. Each CDR3 is given with its conserved first and last residue. A D gene is named only where the DNA matches it firmly. A row's size may be missing; if present it is once, few, many or a size class.

J gene | D gene | clone size | V gene | CDR3 DNA | CDR3 protein
TRBJ2-7 | TRBD2 | . | TRBV5-8 | TGTGCCAGCAGCTTAGGCGGGGGCTACGAGCAGTACTTC | CASSLGGGYEQYF
TRBJ2-5 | . | . | TRBV29-1 | TGCAGCGTTACTAATCAGGGGGGCCGAGAGACCCAGTACTTC | CSVTNQGGRETQYF
TRBJ2-1 | . | once | TRBV7-6 | TGTGCCAGCAGTTATTCAGGGAATGAGCAGTTCTTC | CASSYSGNEQFF
TRBJ2-7 | . | . | TRBV11-1 | TGTGCCAGCAGCCCCGCGGGGCTGTTCAGGGAGCAGTACTTC | CASSPAGLFREQYF
TRBJ1-1 | . | . | TRBV6-5 | TGTGCCAGCAGTTACTCGTGGGCGCACCATGGGGAAGCTTTCTTT | CASSYSWAHHGEAFF
TRBJ2-1 | TRBD2 | . | TRBV11-2 | TGTGCCAGCAGCTCCCATAGCGGGATGGCCTCCTACAATGAGCAGTTCTTC | CASSSHSGMASYNEQFF
TRBJ2-1 | . | . | TRBV30 | TGTGCCTGGAGTATGGAAAATGAGCAGTTCTTC | CAWSMENEQFF
TRBJ1-5 | . | . | TRBV28 | TGTGCCAGCAGTTTCATGGTCCGGGGAGAATGGCATTTT | CASSFMVRGEWHF
TRBJ1-5 | TRBD1 | . | TRBV29-1 | TGCAGCGTCCGGACAGGGGCGGGTCAGCCCCAGCATTTT | CSVRTGAGQPQHF
TRBJ2-3 | . | . | TRBV27 | TGTGCCAGCAGTTTACGGGGGGCTAGTTACACAGATACGCAGTATTTT | CASSLRGASYTDTQYF
TRBJ1-5 | . | . | TRBV28 | TGTGCCAGCAGTTCGCCTCTGGCGGGAGAGGATCAGCCCCAGCATTTT | CASSSPLAGEDQPQHF
TRBJ1-5 | . | . | TRBV6-5 | TGTGCCAGCAGACCCCGACAGTATAGCAATCAGCCCCAGCATTTT | CASRPRQYSNQPQHF
TRBJ1-1 | . | few | TRBV6-4 | TGTGCCAGCAGTGAGGGCGATAACACTGAAGCTTTCTTT | CASSEGDNTEAFF
TRBJ2-1 | TRBD2 | . | TRBV4-1 | TGCGCCAGCAGCCAGGGAAGCGGGAGCTCCTACAATGAGCAGTTCTTC | CASSQGSGSSYNEQFF
TRBJ2-3 | TRBD2 | . | TRBV6-5 | TGTGCCAGCAGGCCGGGACTAGCGGTCGATACGCAGTATTTT | CASRPGLAVDTQYF
TRBJ2-5 | . | . | TRBV4-3 | TGCGCCAGCAGCCAAGACCGAACAGGGGGGGGAGAGACCCAGTACTTC | CASSQDRTGGGETQYF
TRBJ2-3 | . | once | TRBV29-1 | TGCAGCGTTACGATGGGGGATACGCAGTATTTT | CSVTMGDTQYF
TRBJ2-2 | . | . | TRBV7-3 | TGTGCCAGCGCCCCCCCGTTAACCGGGGAGCTGTTTTTT | CASAPPLTGELFF
TRBJ1-1 | TRBD1 | . | TRBV5-1 | TGCGCCAGCAGCTTGCAGGGGGGGAACACTGAAGCTTTCTTT | CASSLQGGNTEAFF
TRBJ1-2 | TRBD1 | . | TRBV12-5 | TGTGCTAGTGCCATACAACAGGGGGTCGGTGGCTACACCTTC | CASAIQQGVGGYTF
TRBJ1-1 | . | . | TRBV6-4 | TGTGCCAGCAGTGAGGAGTTGAACACTGAAGCTTTCTTT | CASSEELNTEAFF
TRBJ2-1 | TRBD1 | . | TRBV4-3 | TGCGCCAGCAGCCCTCGACAGGGGGAAGAGGCGTACAATGAGCAGTTCTTC | CASSPRQGEEAYNEQFF
TRBJ1-2 | . | once | TRBV15 | TGTGCCACCAGCAGAGATTTGACTGGAAAGGACTATGGCTACACCTTC | CATSRDLTGKDYGYTF
TRBJ2-7 | . | once | TRBV29-1 | TGCAGCGTTCTGCCGGGGACGAGCTACGAGCAGTACTTC | CSVLPGTSYEQYF
TRBJ1-4 | . | . | TRBV28 | TGTGCCAGCACTAGGAGCACTAATGAAAAACTGTTTTTT | CASTRSTNEKLFF